This T cell receptor (beta chain) was documented in a study of blood T cell repertoires in COVID-19. Before being deemed recovered, Cohort 3 donors had two negative PCRs, clearance, or symptom resolution. V was trimmed by 7 bases and J by 4 bases, leaving 11 bases between them. This CDR3 comprises 13 residues. The germline gives CDR1 MNHNY, CDR2 SVGAGI (reference sequence). Authors' processing steps: Amplification with reference gene primers provided the estimates of nucleated cell counts. Sequencing used immunoSEQ multiplex PCR; TCRdb keeps in-frame clones, though not all of them. D and trimming were read from the DNA, whereas the V and J calls and clone size are those reported in that table. The data contain around 150,000 clones, around four fifths of them seen just once; the ten biggest clones take up 6.2%.

The chain has TRBV6-6 and TRBJ2-1; tentatively, D is TRBD1 (5 bases). The sample consisted of PBMCs or T cells enriched from blood (not recorded which). This receptor was taken from a woman aged 40 to 55 who had recovered from COVID-19. CDR3 residues: CASTSQGYNEQFF. The DNA of the CDR3 is TGTGCCAGCACATCTCAGGGTTACAATGAGCAGTTCTTC.